This is a list of T cell receptor beta chains from one sample in a study of CD8+ T cells in alopecia areata. The data were produced by immunoSEQ multiplex PCR, yet TCRdb's version contains in-frame clones alone and is incomplete. In the table there are approximately 210,000 clones, approximately 61% of which are singletons. The sample was CD4+ T cells sorted from blood, taken at week 24, from a patient treated with tofacitinib. The receptors stem from a human donor with alopecia areata. Each CDR3 is given with its conserved first and last residue. The D gene is left open where the match is weak. Rows give clone size only sometimes, using once, few, many, or a class for an expanded clone.

J | size | V | D | CDR3 | DNA
TRBJ1-5 | few | TRBV9 | . | CASSEGPRAQPQHF | TGTGCCAGCAGCGAAGGTCCACGAGCCCAGCCCCAGCATTTT
TRBJ1-4 | . | TRBV29-1 | . | CSVQAPGTNEKLFF | TGCAGCGTCCAAGCCCCGGGAACTAATGAAAAACTGTTTTTT
TRBJ2-3 | . | TRBV2 | . | CASNAGTGTQYF | TGTGCCAGCAACGCCGGGACTGGGACGCAGTATTTT
TRBJ1-5 | . | TRBV10-3 | . | CAISESGWQPQHF | TGTGCCATCAGTGAGTCAGGGTGGCAGCCCCAGCATTTT
TRBJ1-1 | once | TRBV19 | . | CASSIYSGETEAFF | TGTGCCAGTAGTATCTACTCAGGGGAGACTGAAGCTTTCTTT
TRBJ1-2 | . | TRBV30 | . | CAWSTGSLYGYTF | TGTGCCTGGAGTACTGGCAGCCTCTATGGCTACACCTTC
TRBJ2-7 | few | TRBV10-3 | . | CAISEEGKLYEQYF | TGTGCCATCAGTGAAGAGGGAAAACTATACGAGCAGTACTTC
TRBJ1-5 | . | TRBV27 | . | CASSFGDSNQPQHF | TGTGCCAGCAGTTTCGGGGATAGCAATCAGCCCCAGCATTTT
TRBJ1-1 | . | TRBV25-1 | . | CASSEYRAGLNTEAFF | TGTGCCAGCAGTGAATATCGGGCAGGATTGAACACTGAAGCTTTCTTT
TRBJ1-1 | . | TRBV5-4 | . | CASSLYNQNTEAFF | TGTGCCAGCAGCTTGTATAATCAAAACACTGAAGCTTTCTTT
TRBJ1-1 | . | TRBV30 | . | CWGLITEQAFF | TGTTGGGGCCTCATCACCGAGCAAGCTTTCTTT
TRBJ2-7 | . | TRBV7-2 | . | CASSYLPGHRYEQYF | TGTGCCAGCAGCTATCTCCCGGGACACCGCTACGAGCAGTACTTC
TRBJ2-5 | few | TRBV7-9 | TRBD1 | CASSGTEVETQYF | TGTGCCAGCAGTGGGACAGAGGTTGAGACCCAGTACTTC
TRBJ2-2 | . | TRBV30 | . | CAWSGTVTGELFF | TGTGCCTGGAGTGGGACAGTTACCGGGGAGCTGTTTTTT
TRBJ2-5 | . | TRBV5-1 | TRBD1 | CASSKGQGVETQYF | TGCGCCAGCAGCAAAGGACAGGGTGTAGAGACCCAGTACTTC
TRBJ1-6 | few | TRBV27 | . | CASSLVRDSPLHF | TGTGCCAGCAGTTTAGTTCGAGATTCACCCCTCCACTTT
TRBJ1-1 | . | TRBV5-1 | . | CASSRDKYTEAFF | TGCGCCAGCAGCCGGGACAAGTACACTGAAGCTTTCTTT
TRBJ2-3 | . | TRBV29-1 | . | CSVALRNTDTQYF | TGCAGCGTTGCACTACGAAACACAGATACGCAGTATTTT
TRBJ1-2 | . | TRBV5-1 | TRBD1 | CASSRGTGDGYTF | TGCGCCAGCAGCAGGGGGACAGGTGATGGCTACACCTTC
TRBJ1-1 | few | TRBV14 | . | CASSQGVWAEAFF | TGTGCCAGCAGCCAGGGGGTTTGGGCTGAAGCTTTCTTT
TRBJ1-2 | . | TRBV5-1 | . | CASRNNRDGYTF | TGCGCCAGCAGGAATAACAGGGATGGCTACACCTTC
TRBJ2-2 | few | TRBV7-2 | . | CASSLALTRTGELFF | TGTGCCAGCAGCTTAGCGCTCACCAGAACCGGGGAGCTGTTTTTT
TRBJ1-3 | . | TRBV4-2 | . | CASSQDQTGSGNTIYF | TGTGCCAGCAGCCAAGATCAGACAGGCTCTGGAAACACCATATATTTT